Below, 19 T cell receptor beta chains from the same sample are listed, as sequenced in a study of T cell responses to AZD1222 COVID-19 vaccine (dated by TCRdb to the early 2020s). The sample's time point label is to be understood as: about 28 days (+/-7) after the second vaccine dose. Receptor amplification or capture employed the immunoSEQ multiplex PCR assay. Held by TCRdb, this immuneACCESS table contains in-frame sequences only and omits some clones. Under half of the omission traces to an unresolved V gene where checked; the cause of the rest is unknown. The sample yields over 85,000 clones; around nine tenths were counted once. Approximately 5.3% of the sample is in the top ten clones. The sample here was peripheral blood, taken 28 days after the second AZD1222 dose. The receptor set was obtained from an adult who received the AZD1222 COVID-19 vaccine.

Written as DNA, the CDR3 is TGTGCCAGCAGTTTCAGGGGGAATTCACCCCTCCACTTT. It encodes CASSFRGNSPLHF. The V gene is TRBV6-5, the J gene TRBJ1-6; 7 positions agree with TRBD1. The CDR3 sequence is 13 residues long. V was pared by 4 bases and J by 7 bases, with 1 base of the junction left unmatched. Germline assignment: CDR1 MNHEY and CDR2 SVGAGI.

The gene calls are TRBV13 and TRBJ1-2, with 9 bases matching TRBD1. Germline CDR1 PRHDT, CDR2 FYEKMQ (reference sequence). The CDR3 spans 15 residues. V dropped 5 bases and J dropped 7; count of bases not matched to a gene: 11. Here the CDR3 reads CASSPAGTGILGYTF. DNA for the CDR3: TGTGCCAGCAGCCCTGCCGGGACAGGGATCCTTGGCTACACCTTC.

The chain links TRBV7-8 to TRBJ2-2, with 9 bases lining up with TRBD2. V shed 2 bases and J 5 bases; nucleotides not matched to a gene: 9. This CDR3 comprises 17 residues. CDR1 and CDR2 from the germline V gene are SGHVS and FQNEAQ. Written as DNA, the CDR3 is TGTGCCAGCAGCTTACGGTTTTCGCGGGGGGGGACCGGGGAGCTGTTTTTT. Amino acid sequence: CASSLRFSRGGTGELFF.

The V and J genes are TRBV7-9 and TRBJ2-2, with a weak D call TRBD1 (6 bases). CDR1 is SEHNR, CDR2 FQNEAQ, per germline (reference sequence). CDR3 length: 15 amino acids. With 5 bases removed from V and 7 bases from J, the gap between germline ends came to 17 bases. The CDR3 loop reads CASSPQRLDSGELFF. The CDR3 coding sequence is TGTGCCAGCAGCCCCCAGCGTCTGGACAGCGGGGAGCTGTTTTTT.

V is TRBV4-1 and J is TRBJ2-3, with D perhaps given as TRBD1 or TRBD2 (6 bases each). CDR3 length: 14 amino acids. Germline CDR1 is MGHRA and CDR2 is YSYEKL. V was pared by 1 base and J by 3 bases, with 8 bases between. The CDR3 loop is CASSQAGATDTQYF. CDR3 sequence (DNA): TGCGCCAGCAGCCAAGCGGGGGCTACAGATACGCAGTATTTT.

V gene TRBV11-1 combines with J gene TRBJ1-3, with no clear D. From germline, CDR1 is SGHAT and CDR2 FQDESV (reference sequence). With 5 bases removed from V and 0 bases from J, the gap between germline ends came to 8 bases. The CDR3 runs to 14 residues. The CDR3 protein is CASSGSVSGNTIYF. CDR3 in DNA: TGTGCCAGCAGCGGATCAGTCTCTGGAAACACCATATATTTT.

This rearrangement joins TRBV9 to TRBJ2-3; no definite D call. Germline-derived CDR1 and CDR2 are SGDLS and YYNGEE. The V and J ends lost 0 bases and 4 bases respectively, with 6 bases between them. The CDR3 extends over 13 amino acids. This CDR3 reads CASSVDRSDTQYF. CDR3 sequence (DNA): TGTGCCAGCAGCGTAGATAGGTCAGATACGCAGTATTTT.

Points on this clone: One junction end disagrees with the germline gene, perhaps due to a read error. The rearrangement uses TRBV19 and TRBJ1-4; D is unclear. In germline, CDR1 is LNHDA, CDR2 SQIVND (reference sequence). The CDR3 is 15 amino acids. For the CDR3, the DNA is TGTGCCAGTAGCATAGCCGGACCGCATAATGAAAAACTGTTTTTT. Its translation: CASSIAGPHNEKLFF.

The chain carries TRBV14 and TRBJ2-1, with a weak D call TRBD1 (6 bases). CDR3 length: 16 residues. Germline V lookup: CDR1 SGHDN, CDR2 FVKESK. The ends were cut back, 3 bases at V and 4 bases at J, with 16 bases in the middle. The CDR3 DNA reads TGTGCCAGCAGCCACGATGAGCGCAGGGGATACAATGAGCAGTTCTTC. Translation: CASSHDERRGYNEQFF.

J is TRBJ1-3 and V is TRBV15; no reliable D call. This CDR3 comprises 17 residues. V dropped 0 bases and J dropped 0 bases, with 12 bases sitting between them. The germline V gene encodes CDR1 LNHNV and CDR2 YYDKDF (reference sequence). CDR3 coding DNA: TGTGCCACCAGCAGAGATCGAGAGGCGATCTCTGGAAACACCATATATTTT. It codes for CATSRDREAISGNTIYF.

This chain uses TRBV7-3 with TRBJ2-2; D perhaps matches TRBD1 (5 bases). The germline V gene encodes CDR1 SGHTA and CDR2 FQGTGA. The CDR3 spans 16 residues. The V and J ends lost 5 bases and 0 bases respectively, with 13 bases between them. The CDR3 reads CASSRVRVSNTGELFF. The CDR3 DNA reads as TGTGCCAGCAGCCGAGTCAGGGTTTCGAACACCGGGGAGCTGTTTTTT. Full variable domain (outside the CDR3, taken from reference TRBV7-3 and TRBJ2-2): GAGVSQTPSNKVTEKGKYVELRCDPISGHTALYWYRQSLGQGPEFLIYFQGTGAADDSGLPNDRFFAVRPEGSVSTLKIQRTERGDSAVYLCASSRVRVSNTGELFFGEGSRLTVL.

This chain joins TRBV11-2 and TRBJ2-1, with D perhaps TRBD1 (6 bases). V was pared by 1 base and J by 9 bases, with 16 bases between. Germline CDR1 SGHAT, CDR2 FQNNGV. CDR3 size: 15 residues. The CDR3 DNA follows: TGTGCCAGCAGCTTAGCTCCAGGGGATATGGCTGAGCAGTTCTTC. This translates into CASSLAPGDMAEQFF.

The V gene is TRBV9, the J gene TRBJ1-2; perhaps TRBD1 as D (5 bases). CDR3 length equals 14 residues. Trimming shortened V by 0 bases and J by 6 bases, and 12 bases separated the two germline ends. Germline V gene sequence: CDR1 SGDLS, CDR2 YYNGEE. The CDR3 DNA sequence: TGTGCCAGCAGCGTAGAAGGGGAAATCCATGGCTACACCTTC. Translated: CASSVEGEIHGYTF.

The CDR3 DNA reads TGTGCCATCAGTGAGTCAACAGGAACGGTCGGTGGCTACACCTTC. Translation: CAISESTGTVGGYTF. The chain combines TRBV10-3 with TRBJ1-2; weak D call: TRBD1 (5 bases). The germline V and J ends were trimmed by 0 bases and 7 bases, with 15 bases remaining between them. The CDR3 contains 15 residues. Germline CDR1 reads ENHRY; CDR2 reads SYGVKD.

The chain links TRBV10-3 to TRBJ2-3; no definite D call. V gave up 6 bases and J gave up 0 bases, with 7 bases separating them. The CDR3 has 13 amino acids. The germline gives CDR1 ENHRY, CDR2 SYGVKD. CDR3 protein: CAIRASSTDTQYF. The CDR3 nucleotides are TGTGCCATCAGGGCTAGTAGCACAGATACGCAGTATTTT.

The table lists this clone with a count of one. The chain carries TRBV3-1 (or the pseudogene TRBV3-2) and TRBJ1-6, with no clear D. Trimming removed 6 bases at V and 2 bases at J, with 11 bases between. Germline V gives CDR1 LGHDT, CDR2 YNNKEL (reference sequence). This CDR3 is built from 15 residues. CDR3: CASSPKAPYNSPLHF. DNA of the CDR3: TGTGCCAGCAGTCCCAAGGCCCCCTATAATTCACCCCTCCACTTT.

J is TRBJ1-2 and V is TRBV5-1; D unclear. CDR1 is SGHRS and CDR2 is YFSETQ in the germline V gene. V gave up 0 bases and J gave up 4 bases, with 4 bases separating them. There are 12 residues in the CDR3. CDR3: CASSLESYGYTF. CDR3 nucleotides: TGCGCCAGCAGCTTGGAGTCCTATGGCTACACCTTC.

This sequence joins TRBV6-5 and TRBJ2-3, with 9 positions matching TRBD2. Germline V lookup: CDR1 MNHEY, CDR2 SVGAGI. The CDR3 runs to 14 residues. Trimming removed 7 bases from V and 1 base from J; junction bases left unmatched: 3. The CDR3 nucleotides read TGTGCCAGCAAAGAGCGGGGGGGCACAGATACGCAGTATTTT. It translates to CASKERGGTDTQYF.

The CDR3 is CASSLGTDSYEQYV. CDR3 bases: TGCGCCAGCAGCTTGGGGACAGATTCCTACGAGCAGTACGTC. The chain couples TRBV5-1 to TRBJ2-7; a weak D match, TRBD1 (6 bases). Trimming took off 0 bases at V and 1 base at J, with 8 bases between the two ends. This CDR3 comprises 14 residues. The germline gives CDR1 SGHRS, CDR2 YFSETQ.